These 3 T cell receptor beta chains were all obtained from the same sample, sequenced in a study of OX40 agonist ivuxolimab in advanced cancers. Sequenced by immunoSEQ multiplex PCR; TCRdb stores in-frame clones only, minus some. The data contain tens of thousands of clones, 60% to 80% of them seen just once; the ten biggest clones take up approximately 2.3%. Material: CD4+ or CD8+ T cells sorted from blood, obtained in a trial of the OX40 agonist ivuxolimab. The origin of the receptors is an adult with an advanced solid tumor such as melanoma, head and neck, liver or kidney cancer.

The chain joins TRBV5-1 to TRBJ1-4; D is uncertain. V lost 5 bases and J lost 6, with 17 bases in between. CDR1 and CDR2 from the germline V gene are SGHRS and YFSETQ. The CDR3 is made up of 15 amino acids. CDR3 in DNA: TGCGCCAGCAGTTCGACCGGGAGATCGGATGAAAAACTGTTTTTT. Protein sequence: CASSSTGRSDEKLFF.

J is TRBJ2-7 and V is TRBV27, with TRBD1 matching 10 bases. After removal of 5 bases from V and 3 bases from J, the junction contained 7 bases not matched to a gene. The CDR3 is 15 amino acids. In germline, CDR1 is MNHEY, CDR2 SMNVEV (reference sequence). For the CDR3, the DNA is TGTGCCAGCAGTCCCAGCCGGGACAGGGGCTACGAGCAGTACTTC. Amino acid sequence: CASSPSRDRGYEQYF.

This clone was observed once. This chain uses TRBV5-6 with TRBJ2-3, with D unresolved. Germline lookup yields CDR1 SGHDT and CDR2 YYEEEE. Between the trimmed V and J ends, which lost 2 bases and 10 bases, there was a span of 14 bases. The CDR3 contains 13 residues. The CDR3 loop reads CASSFLGSHAQYF. The DNA for the CDR3 is TGTGCCAGCAGCTTTTTAGGAAGTCACGCGCAGTATTTT.